The next 5 T cell receptor beta chains were all read from a single sample in a study of shared clonotypes between healthy human individuals. TCRdb's table, derived via immunoSEQ multiplex PCR, lists solely in-frame clones and lacks some. The sample lists some 1.5 million clones, around 97% occurring once. Specimen: naive CD4+ T cells sorted from blood. Subset denoted: CD45RA+ positively selected. The source of these receptors is a man aged 30 to 39 in good health.

The genes are TRBV5-4 and TRBJ2-3; D is unresolved. Germline CDR1 and CDR2: SGHNT and YYREEE (reference sequence). The germline V and J ends were trimmed by 4 bases and 7 bases, with 10 bases remaining between them. The CDR3 covers 12 residues. The chain's CDR3 is CASSLAHNTQYF. The CDR3 DNA sequence: TGTGCCAGCAGCCTCGCGCATAATACGCAGTATTTT.

The rearrangement joins TRBV15 to TRBJ2-3; either TRBD1 or TRBD2 may fit D (5 bases each). The germline V gene has CDR1 LNHNV and CDR2 YYDKDF (reference sequence). The V and J ends lost 0 bases and 4 bases respectively, with 11 bases between them. CDR3 length: 15 residues. The CDR3 nucleotides read TGTGCCACCAGCAGAGATCCGGGGCAGCCAGATACGCAGTATTTT. Encoded protein: CATSRDPGQPDTQYF.

The rearrangement joins TRBV29-1 to TRBJ2-3; weak D call: TRBD2 (7 bases). The ends were cut back, 0 bases at V and 6 bases at J, with 16 bases in the middle. CDR1 is SQVTM and CDR2 is ANQGSEA in the germline V gene. CDR3 length: 15 residues. This CDR3 reads CSVEEGGASGDTQYF. The CDR3 coding sequence is TGCAGCGTTGAAGAGGGGGGGGCTAGCGGCGATACGCAGTATTTT.

This chain connects TRBV7-9 to TRBJ1-4; 7 bases map to TRBD1. This CDR3 contains 15 residues. The junction had 11 bases not matched to a gene; V was cut back by 5 bases and J by 8 bases. Germline V gene data show CDR1 as SEHNR and CDR2 as FQNEAQ (reference sequence). CDR3 protein: CASSNAAGGGEKLFF. The CDR3 nucleotides are TGTGCCAGCAGCAATGCGGCAGGGGGTGGGGAAAAACTGTTTTTT.

DNA for the CDR3: TGTGCCAGCAGCCCATCTCCGAAACTGCGCAATGAAGCTTTCTTT. Its translation is CASSPSPKLRNEAFF. V and J are TRBV7-9 and TRBJ1-1; D uncertain. There are 15 residues in the CDR3. The germline gives CDR1 SEHNR, CDR2 FQNEAQ (reference sequence). The ends were cut back, 5 bases at V and 7 bases at J, with 20 bases in the middle.